The next 26 T cell receptor beta chains were all read from a single sample in a study of identical twins. A single record per CDR3 protein comes from TCRdb applying MiXCR to the 5' RACE reads. The table shows 1.5 million to 2 million distinct CDR3 sequences, with 25% to 35% occurring only once. Sequencing used cord blood. Source of these receptors: a newborn girl in good health.

V usage is TRBV5-1 and J usage is TRBJ2-7, with 9 bases that match TRBD2. The J segment lost 7 bases and the V segment lost 0 bases, leaving 11 bases of the junction unmatched. The CDR3 covers 16 residues. The germline V gene has CDR1 SGHRS and CDR2 YFSETQ. The CDR3 region has the DNA TGCGCCAGCAGCTTGGGAGCCCTAGCGGGGAACAATGAGCAGTACTTC. This gives the protein CASSLGALAGNNEQYF.

The J gene is TRBJ2-7, the V gene TRBV11-2, with 8 bases that match TRBD2. Trimming removed 0 bases from V and 7 bases from J; junction bases left unmatched: 8. The CDR3 contains 15 residues. The germline gives CDR1 SGHAT, CDR2 FQNNGV. CDR3 protein: CASSLDPSGSWEQYF. The CDR3 nucleotides read TGTGCCAGCAGCTTAGATCCAAGCGGGAGCTGGGAGCAGTACTTC.

This clonotype was detected many times. V gene TRBV28 combines with J gene TRBJ2-7, with TRBD1 matching 8 bases. V lost 3 bases, J lost 3 bases, and 7 bases stayed unmatched. Per germline, CDR1 MDHEN and CDR2 SYDVKM. CDR3 length: 15 amino acids. The CDR3 spells CASSFSGTGYYEQYF. The DNA for the CDR3 is TGTGCCAGCAGTTTCTCCGGGACAGGCTACTACGAGCAGTACTTC.

The rearrangement joins TRBV29-1 to TRBJ2-1; D ambiguous. Trimming shortened V by 7 bases and J by 0 bases, and 13 bases separated the two germline ends. CDR1 is SQVTM, CDR2 ANQGSEA, per germline. The length of the CDR3 is 14 residues. The CDR3, as DNA: TGCAGCGGCAGCAGGTCCAGCTCCTACAATGAGCAGTTCTTC. Translation gives CSGSRSSSYNEQFF.

This clonotype was seen more than once but under ten times. CDR3 residues: CASSLSPGELVLAKETQYF. The CDR3 DNA reads TGTGCCAGCAGCTTATCACCGGGAGAGTTGGTACTAGCCAAAGAGACCCAGTACTTC. The genes are TRBV7-2 and TRBJ2-5; D may be TRBD2 (6 bases). Germline values: CDR1 SGHTA, CDR2 FQGNSA. Trimming took 2 bases from V and 3 from J, leaving 25 bases between them. The CDR3 extends over 19 amino acids.

In the case of this clonotype: Just one base apart from a much larger clone, this may be a read error. The chain employs TRBV29-1 and TRBJ2-3; possibly TRBD1 for D (5 bases). CDR3 length equals 15 residues. With 6 bases removed from V and 0 bases from J, the gap between germline ends came to 16 bases. Germline V lookup: CDR1 SQVTM, CDR2 ANQGSEA. The CDR3 coding sequence is TGCAGCGTCCCGGCCTCCCGACAGAGCACAGATACGCAGTATTTT. This codes for CSVPASRQSTDTQYF.

This clonotype has just a few counts. The J gene is TRBJ1-2, the V gene TRBV12-3 or TRBV12-4; 7 bases align to TRBD1. V lost 4 bases, J lost 5 bases, and 7 bases stayed unmatched. CDR3 length: 14 residues. CDR3 nucleotides: TGTGCCAGCAGTTCCCACAGGGGACCTTATGGCTACACCTTC. Protein product: CASSSHRGPYGYTF.

This clonotype was seen only a few times. V and J are TRBV7-9 and TRBJ1-1, with D uncertain. Trimming pared 4 bases from V and 2 bases from J, leaving 11 bases between. Germline V CDR1 and CDR2: SEHNR, FQNEAQ (reference sequence). The CDR3 extends over 14 amino acids. The CDR3 here is CASSSLESNTEAFF. DNA of the CDR3: TGTGCCAGCAGCTCCCTGGAGAGCAACACTGAAGCTTTCTTT.

Only a few counts were recorded for this clonotype. The V gene is TRBV6-1, the J gene TRBJ1-4; possibly TRBD1 for D (5 bases). CDR3 length: 15 amino acids. Trimming stripped 4 bases from V and 5 bases from J, with 14 bases between. CDR1 and CDR2 from the germline V gene are MNHNS and SASEGT. The CDR3 bases are TGTGCCAGCAGTGGTGGGACCGGGAGAAATGAAAAACTGTTTTTT. Its protein is CASSGGTGRNEKLFF.

This clonotype was observed many times. The chain joins TRBV29-1 to TRBJ2-7; D perhaps matches TRBD1 (6 bases). Trimming removed 6 bases from V and 2 bases from J, with 17 bases in between. The CDR3 is 14 amino acids. Germline CDR1 and CDR2: SQVTM and ANQGSEA. DNA of the CDR3: TGCAGCGTCCGCTATGGACAGCCCGCCTACGAGCAGTACTTC. Protein sequence: CSVRYGQPAYEQYF.

The CDR3 region has the DNA TGTGCCAGCAGCTTTGTCCCCGGGGCACCAAATGAAAAACTGTTTTTT. This encodes CASSFVPGAPNEKLFF. This rearrangement joins TRBV7-2 to TRBJ1-4, with D tentatively TRBD1 (5 bases). From germline, CDR1 is SGHTA and CDR2 FQGNSA. The V gene lost 3 bases and the J gene lost 5 bases, with 16 bases spanning the gap. CDR3 length: 16 residues.

The chain uses TRBV7-2 and TRBJ2-1; TRBD2 matches at 8 bases. The CDR3 runs 14 residues. The trim removed 2 bases at V and 10 bases at J, leaving 7 bases unmatched. Germline lookup yields CDR1 SGHTA and CDR2 FQGNSA. CDR3 DNA sequence: TGTGCCAGCAGCTTACGGGGGGGGGTGGACGAGCAGTTCTTC. Encoded protein: CASSLRGGVDEQFF.

This chain links TRBV6-6 with TRBJ2-1; 10 bases match TRBD2. J lost 1 base, V lost 2 bases, and 2 bases had no gene match. This CDR3 region has 16 residues. Germline CDR1 reads MNHNY; CDR2 reads SVGAGI (reference sequence). In DNA, the CDR3 is TGTGCCAGCAGTTACCCGACTAGCGGGTCCTACAATGAGCAGTTCTTC. Its translation: CASSYPTSGSYNEQFF.

This chain connects TRBV7-9 to TRBJ2-3; D is perhaps TRBD2 (6 bases). Between the trimmed V and J ends, which lost 8 bases and 0 bases, there was a span of 9 bases. The CDR3 spans 13 residues. The germline V gene has CDR1 SEHNR and CDR2 FQNEAQ (reference sequence). CDR3: CASETSSTDTQYF. Written as DNA, the CDR3 is TGTGCCAGCGAAACTAGCAGCACAGATACGCAGTATTTT. Together with reference TRBV7-9 and TRBJ2-3, the CDR3 gives the full variable domain: DTGVSQNPRHKITKRGQNVTFRCDPISEHNRLYWYRQTLGQGPEFLTYFQNEAQLEKSRLLSDRFSAERPKGSFSTLEIQRTEQGDSAMYLCASETSSTDTQYFGPGTRLTVL.

The CDR3 nucleotides are TGTGCCAGCTCGAGAGCGGGGGGGCGAAGCACAGATACGCAGTATTTT. Translation: CASSRAGGRSTDTQYF. The rearrangement joins TRBV18 to TRBJ2-3; 10 bases line up with TRBD2. This CDR3 comprises 16 residues. V gave up 6 bases and J gave up 0 bases; unmatched junction bases: 6. The germline V gene has CDR1 KGHSH and CDR2 LQKENI. Full variable domain (missing parts from reference TRBV18 and TRBJ2-3): NAGVMQNPRHLVRRRGQEARLRCSPMKGHSHVYWYRQLPEEGLKFMVYLQKENIIDESGMPKERFSAEFPKEGPSILRIQQVVRGDSAAYFCASSRAGGRSTDTQYFGPGTRLTVL.

The chain links TRBV7-9 to TRBJ2-2; 9 bases line up with TRBD2. This CDR3 region has 16 residues. V shed 2 bases, J shed 0 bases, and the junction held 1 base outside the gene matches. Germline V gene data show CDR1 as SEHNR and CDR2 as FQNEAQ (reference sequence). CDR3 loop: CASSLRTSANTGELFF. The CDR3 nucleotides read TGTGCCAGCAGCTTAAGGACTAGCGCGAACACCGGGGAGCTGTTTTTT.

There are a few counts of this clonotype. The gene calls are TRBV11-2 and TRBJ2-3; D tentatively reads TRBD1 or TRBD2 (5 bases each). Germline V CDR1 and CDR2: SGHAT, FQNNGV. The CDR3 is 15 amino acids. V was pared by 5 bases and J by 2 bases, with 14 bases between. The CDR3 spells CASSPRGKATDTQYF. The CDR3, as DNA: TGTGCCAGCAGCCCCCGGGGCAAAGCCACAGATACGCAGTATTTT.

This chain joins TRBV28 and TRBJ1-6; 9 bases are a match to TRBD1. Germline trimming cut 6 bases from V and 8 bases from J; bases unmatched to any gene: 8. The CDR3 is 15 amino acids. CDR1 and CDR2 from the germline V gene are MDHEN and SYDVKM. The CDR3 DNA reads TGTGCCAGCAGCCCCCGGGACAGGGTAGATTCACCCCTCCACTTT. Amino acid sequence: CASSPRDRVDSPLHF. The full variable domain, its missing parts supplied by reference TRBV28 and TRBJ1-6, is DVKVTQSSRYLVKRTGEKVFLECVQDMDHENMFWYRQDPGLGLRLIYFSYDVKMKEKGDIPEGYSVSREKKERFSLILESASTNQTSMYLCASSPRDRVDSPLHFGNGTRLTVT.

The J gene is TRBJ2-1, the V gene TRBV20-1; no definite D call. Gene TRBJ2-7 matches the end of the DNA better, so the J call may be wrong. Germline CDR1 is DFQATT and CDR2 is SNEGSKA (reference sequence). The CDR3 has 14 residues. The CDR3 nucleotides read TGCAGTGCTAGTCTACGGAGCTCCTACAATGAGCAGTACTTC. Translated, it gives CSASLRSSYNEQYF.

This clonotype was seen a handful of times. This chain joins TRBV7-2 and TRBJ2-1, with D possibly being TRBD2 (5 bases). This CDR3 has 15 amino acids. The ends were cut back, 5 bases at V and 3 bases at J, with 14 bases in the middle. CDR1 SGHTA and CDR2 FQGNSA come from the germline V gene. The CDR3 loop reads CASSPTPTSYNEQFF. As DNA, the CDR3 is TGTGCCAGCAGCCCCACCCCAACTAGCTACAATGAGCAGTTCTTC.

This rearrangement joins TRBV29-1 to TRBJ2-7, with D unresolved. Germline loops: CDR1 SQVTM, CDR2 ANQGSEA. The V gene lost 0 bases and the J gene lost 5 bases, with 17 bases spanning the gap. The CDR3 is 15 residues long. CDR3 DNA: TGCAGCGTTGAAGATCGGACGGCCCCTCGGAACGAGCAGTACTTC. Translation gives CSVEDRTAPRNEQYF.

This chain connects TRBV7-8 to TRBJ1-1; D is ambiguous. Trimming shortened V by 1 base and J by 5 bases, and 14 bases separated the two germline ends. Per the germline V gene, CDR1 is SGHVS and CDR2 is FQNEAQ. CDR3 length: 15 amino acids. This CDR3 is CASSLGAGRETEAFF. The CDR3 region has the DNA TGTGCCAGCAGCTTAGGGGCGGGGAGGGAGACTGAAGCTTTCTTT.

Remarks on this clonotype: With a much larger clone just one base away, this may be a read error. The chain is built from TRBV29-1 and TRBJ1-1; TRBD1 matches 9 bases. Losses at the gene ends were 4 bases for V and 1 base for J; bases not matched to a gene: 1. CDR3 length: 13 amino acids. The germline V gene encodes CDR1 SQVTM and CDR2 ANQGSEA. The CDR3: CSVADRGNTEAFF. The CDR3 DNA reads TGCAGCGTTGCGGACAGGGGGAACACTGAAGCTTTCTTT.

There are a few counts of this clonotype. The chain uses TRBV7-9 and TRBJ2-3; D perhaps matches TRBD1 (6 bases). Germline V gene sequence: CDR1 SEHNR, CDR2 FQNEAQ (reference sequence). V was shortened by 0 bases and J by 2 bases, with 12 bases between the two germline ends. The CDR3 spans 16 residues. The CDR3 coding sequence is TGTGCCAGCAGCTTAGCTCTGGACAGACACACAGATACGCAGTATTTT. Protein product: CASSLALDRHTDTQYF.

As for this clonotype: A much larger clone sits a single nucleotide away, making a read error possible. The V gene is TRBV10-3, the J gene TRBJ1-2, with D possibly TRBD1 on 5 matching bases. Trimming took 0 bases from V and 7 from J, leaving 9 bases between them. Per germline, CDR1 ENHRY and CDR2 SYGVKD. This CDR3 has 13 amino acids. CDR3 DNA: TGTGCCATCAGTGAGTCGGAAGGGGTTGGCTACACCTTC. Its protein is CAISESEGVGYTF.

This rearrangement joins TRBV4-2 to TRBJ2-3; 13 bases line up with TRBD2. From germline, CDR1 is LGHNA and CDR2 YNFKEQ. V shed 4 bases and J 5 bases; nucleotides not matched to a gene: 9. CDR3 length equals 17 residues. The CDR3, as DNA: TGTGCCAGCAGCCCCTTCACTAGCGGGAGGGCCGGAGATACGCAGTATTTT. It yields the protein CASSPFTSGRAGDTQYF.